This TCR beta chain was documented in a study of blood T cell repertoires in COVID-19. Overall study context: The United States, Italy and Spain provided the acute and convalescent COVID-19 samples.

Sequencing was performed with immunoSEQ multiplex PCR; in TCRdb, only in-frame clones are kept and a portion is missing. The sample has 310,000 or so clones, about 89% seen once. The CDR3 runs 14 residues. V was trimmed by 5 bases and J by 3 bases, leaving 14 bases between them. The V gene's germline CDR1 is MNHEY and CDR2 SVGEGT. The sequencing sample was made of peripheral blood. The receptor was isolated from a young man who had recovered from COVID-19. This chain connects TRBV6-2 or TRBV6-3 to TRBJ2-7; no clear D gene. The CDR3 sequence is CASSRSGSFYEQYF. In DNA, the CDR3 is TGTGCCAGCAGTCGCTCCGGGTCCTTCTACGAGCAGTACTTC.